These 20 T cell receptor beta chains were sequenced from one sample in a study of T cell responses to AZD1222 COVID-19 vaccine. Measured with immunoSEQ multiplex PCR; TCRdb has only the in-frame clones, and not every one. The sample lists 90,000 to 150,000 clones, about nine tenths occurring once. Sequenced here: peripheral blood, sampled on day 0 of AZD1222 vaccination. The receptors were sampled from an adult in good health.

This clone came up a few times. The rearrangement links TRBV28 to TRBJ1-5, with TRBD1 identical over 7 bases. This CDR3 region has 14 residues. Per the germline V gene, CDR1 is MDHEN and CDR2 is SYDVKM. The CDR3 sequence is CAISQGGSNQPQHF. CDR3 sequence (DNA): TGTGCGATCTCCCAGGGGGGTAGCAATCAGCCCCAGCATTTT.

This clone was picked up a small number of times. The rearrangement uses TRBV27 and TRBJ1-6; no definite D call. Germline-derived CDR1 and CDR2 are MNHEY and SMNVEV (reference sequence). Trimming shortened V by 3 bases and J by 5 bases, and 5 bases separated the two germline ends. The CDR3 contains 13 residues. The CDR3 region is CASSLRHNSPLHF. CDR3 nucleotide sequence: TGTGCCAGCAGTTTGAGGCATAATTCACCCCTCCACTTT.

The V gene is TRBV28, the J gene TRBJ2-1; the match to TRBD2 covers 9 bases. Germline CDR1 is MDHEN and CDR2 is SYDVKM. This CDR3 is 15 amino acids long. V shed 6 bases, J shed 3 bases, and the junction held 6 bases outside the gene matches. The DNA of the CDR3 is TGTGCCAGCAGGACCGGGACTAGCAGCTACAATGAGCAGTTCTTC. It specifies CASRTGTSSYNEQFF.

The rearrangement uses TRBV4-1 and TRBJ1-6, with D possibly being TRBD1 (5 bases). The CDR3 length is 17 residues. Trimming pared 2 bases from V and 0 bases from J, leaving 11 bases between. Per the germline V gene, CDR1 is MGHRA and CDR2 is YSYEKL. The CDR3 spells CASSQPPGSSYNSPLHF. Written as DNA, the CDR3 is TGCGCCAGCAGCCAACCGCCAGGGAGCTCCTATAATTCACCCCTCCACTTT.

The chain recombines TRBV24-1 with TRBJ2-3; 12 positions match TRBD1. The V gene end was trimmed by 4 bases and the J gene end by 3 bases; junction bases not matched to a gene: 13. Germline V gene sequence: CDR1 KGHDR, CDR2 SFDVKD. The CDR3 spans 19 residues. The CDR3 bases are TGTGCCACCAGTGACCGTCCCGGGACAGGGGGCAGGGGGACAGATACGCAGTATTTT. Protein sequence: CATSDRPGTGGRGTDTQYF.

The J gene is TRBJ2-1, the V gene TRBV15; possibly TRBD1 for D (5 bases). Germline values: CDR1 LNHNV, CDR2 YYDKDF (reference sequence). V lost 1 base, J lost 6 bases, and 7 bases lay in between. The CDR3 covers 13 residues. The CDR3 region is CATSRARVNEQFF. The DNA for the CDR3 is TGTGCCACCAGCAGAGCCAGGGTCAATGAGCAGTTCTTC.

This clone was counted once. The chain links TRBV12-3 or TRBV12-4 to TRBJ1-2; D ambiguous. The CDR3 contains 13 residues. V lost 3 bases and J 2 bases, leaving 7 bases between the germline ends. CDR3 sequence reads: CASSLSRNYGYTF. The CDR3, as DNA: TGTGCCAGCAGTTTGTCGAGAAACTATGGCTACACCTTC.

This chain connects TRBV11-2 to TRBJ2-7, with TRBD1 matching over 9 bases. V lost 4 bases, J lost 0 bases, and 4 bases stayed unmatched. This CDR3 has 15 residues. Germline-derived CDR1 and CDR2 are SGHAT and FQNNGV. CDR3 bases: TGTGCCAGCAGCTCAGGGACAGGGAGCTCCTACGAGCAGTACTTC. This codes for CASSSGTGSSYEQYF.

CDR3 DNA: TGCGCCAGCAGCCAAGATTACAGGACACGGGCACAAGGCTACACCTTC. Amino acids: CASSQDYRTRAQGYTF. V and J are TRBV4-3 and TRBJ1-2; D might be TRBD1 (5 bases). The CDR3 consists of 16 residues. V was trimmed by 0 bases and J by 8 bases, leaving 19 bases between them. Germline CDR1 and CDR2: LGHNA and YSLEER.

The chain is built from TRBV4-2 and TRBJ2-7; 12 bases line up with TRBD1. The CDR3 spans 15 residues. V dropped 2 bases and J dropped 4; count of bases not matched to a gene: 3. The germline CDR1 and CDR2 sequences are LGHNA and YNFKEQ. The CDR3 DNA reads TGTGCCAGCAGCCAAACGGGACAGGGGGCGTACGAGCAGTACTTC. As protein: CASSQTGQGAYEQYF.

The chain has TRBV4-2 and TRBJ2-7; D not certain. Germline values: CDR1 LGHNA, CDR2 YNFKEQ. The V end was cut by 0 bases, the J end by 3 bases, with 12 bases between. The CDR3 contains 15 residues. The CDR3 bases are TGTGCCAGCAGCCAAGAAGAGATACTGGGCTACGAGCAGTACTTC. Its translation: CASSQEEILGYEQYF.

The J gene is TRBJ1-2, the V gene TRBV7-9; D is uncertain. Germline V CDR1 and CDR2: SEHNR, FQNEAQ (reference sequence). The CDR3 covers 12 residues. V was pared by 4 bases and J by 6 bases, with 9 bases between. CDR3 loop: CASSYDTDGYTF. In nucleotides, the CDR3 is TGTGCCAGCAGCTACGACACAGATGGCTACACCTTC. The whole variable domain, filled in from reference TRBV7-9 and TRBJ1-2, reads DTGVSQNPRHKITKRGQNVTFRCDPISEHNRLYWYRQTLGQGPEFLTYFQNEAQLEKSRLLSDRFSAERPKGSFSTLEIQRTEQGDSAMYLCASSYDTDGYTFGSGTRLTVV.

CDR3 amino acids: CASSASGTERTDTQYF. As DNA, the CDR3 is TGTGCCAGTAGTGCCTCCGGGACAGAACGCACAGATACGCAGTATTTT. The V gene is TRBV19, the J gene TRBJ2-3; 7 bases map to TRBD1. CDR1 LNHDA and CDR2 SQIVND come from the germline V gene (reference sequence). The CDR3 contains 16 residues. Germline trimming cut 5 bases from V and 1 base from J; bases unmatched to any gene: 9.

V and J are TRBV6-1 and TRBJ1-5; D uncertain. Germline V CDR1 and CDR2: MNHNS, SASEGT. The V gene lost 3 bases and the J gene lost 4 bases, with 10 bases spanning the gap. CDR3 length equals 14 residues. CDR3 sequence: CASSERAANQPQHF. The CDR3 nucleotides read TGTGCCAGCAGTGAGAGGGCCGCTAATCAGCCCCAGCATTTT.

This chain joins TRBV3-1 (or the pseudogene TRBV3-2) and TRBJ1-2; D is uncertain. Looked up from germline, CDR1 is LGHDT and CDR2 is YNNKEL (reference sequence). This CDR3 has 14 residues. V lost 1 base to trimming and J lost 5 bases, with 11 bases between them. DNA of the CDR3: TGTGCCAGCAGCCAAGGGTCGGCGGAATATGGCTACACCTTC. Encoded protein: CASSQGSAEYGYTF.

This chain uses TRBV11-2 with TRBJ2-2, with 10 bases lining up with TRBD2. Per germline, CDR1 SGHAT and CDR2 FQNNGV. The CDR3 is 16 residues long. Trimming took 5 bases from V and 4 from J; bases not matched to a gene: 7. In nucleotides, the CDR3 is TGTGCCAGCAGCCATGGAAGCGGGGGGGCCACCGGGGAGCTGTTTTTT. Its translation is CASSHGSGGATGELFF.

This clone was observed a single time. The chain employs TRBV3-1 (or the pseudogene TRBV3-2) and TRBJ2-7; a weak D match, TRBD1 (5 bases). Trimming stripped 0 bases from V and 1 base from J, with 13 bases between. This CDR3 is built from 16 residues. The germline CDR1 and CDR2 sequences are LGHDT and YNNKEL (reference sequence). As DNA, the CDR3 is TGTGCCAGCAGCCAAGAGTGGCCAGGGATTTCCTACGAGCAGTACTTC. Protein sequence: CASSQEWPGISYEQYF.

The chain carries TRBV7-2 and TRBJ2-5, with 8 bases that match TRBD2. Per germline, CDR1 SGHTA and CDR2 FQGNSA. V was pared by 5 bases and J by 5 bases, with 10 bases of the junction left unmatched. CDR3 length: 15 residues. CDR3 sequence (DNA): TGTGCCAGCAGCCCACTTGGGACTAGTCGGGAGACCCAGTACTTC. It encodes CASSPLGTSRETQYF.

The chain employs TRBV5-4 and TRBJ1-2; D not resolved. Trimming removed 5 bases at V and 0 bases at J, with 14 bases between. The CDR3 length is 15 residues. Germline CDR1 is SGHNT and CDR2 is YYREEE (reference sequence). Here the CDR3 DNA reads TGTGCCAGCAGTTTAGCGGGCAAAACTAACTATGGCTACACCTTC. Protein sequence: CASSLAGKTNYGYTF.

This clone was recorded only once. The chain is built from TRBV2 and TRBJ1-5, with D perhaps matching TRBD1 (5 bases). Between the trimmed V and J ends, which lost 4 bases and 3 bases, there was a span of 7 bases. Germline V gene data show CDR1 as SNHLY and CDR2 as FYNNEI. The CDR3 is made up of 13 amino acids. CDR3 nucleotides: TGTGCCAGCAGTGGGGGGACCAATCAGCCCCAGCATTTT. As protein: CASSGGTNQPQHF.